These 8 T cell receptor beta chains share one sample of origin, sequenced in a study of PD-1 blockade in classical Hodgkin lymphoma. Assay used: immunoSEQ multiplex PCR; TCRdb lists only in-frame clones, some missing. The table has about 150,000 clones, 78% seen once. Exposure to brentuximab vedotin varied, and each patient had relapsed following autologous stem cell transplantation. The material was peripheral blood mononuclear cells (PBMCs), obtained before the second cycle of nivolumab. The receptors stem from a human donor with classical Hodgkin lymphoma.

The J gene is TRBJ1-2, the V gene TRBV7-9; 7 positions agree with TRBD1. Trimming removed 5 bases from V and 5 bases from J; junction bases left unmatched: 8. The CDR3 length is 14 residues. Germline V gene data show CDR1 as SEHNR and CDR2 as FQNEAQ (reference sequence). The CDR3 here is CASSIRDRGYGYTF. CDR3 nucleotide sequence: TGTGCCAGCAGCATTCGGGACAGAGGTTATGGCTACACCTTC.

CDR3 residues: CASSVESGTGLGYEQYF. As DNA, the CDR3 is TGTGCCAGCAGCGTAGAGTCCGGGACAGGGCTAGGATACGAGCAGTACTTC. The V gene is TRBV9, the J gene TRBJ2-5, with 9 bases fitting TRBD1. The closer fit of TRBJ2-7 to the DNA end suggests the J call may be wrong. CDR3 length: 17 residues. Per the germline V gene, CDR1 is SGDLS and CDR2 is YYNGEE.

The rearrangement links TRBV28 to TRBJ2-5, with D perhaps TRBD1 or TRBD2 (6 bases each). The CDR3 covers 14 residues. Germline V gene data show CDR1 as MDHEN and CDR2 as SYDVKM. Trimming took 4 bases from V and 2 from J, leaving 11 bases between them. CDR3 nucleotides: TGTGCCAGCAGTTCTGGGGGGCGACAAGAGACCCAGTACTTC. Amino acids: CASSSGGRQETQYF.

The J gene is TRBJ2-7, the V gene TRBV15, with D maybe TRBD1 (6 bases). The CDR3 runs to 17 residues. CDR1 is LNHNV, CDR2 YYDKDF, per germline (reference sequence). The V and J ends lost 0 bases and 3 bases respectively, with 18 bases between them. The CDR3 coding sequence is TGTGCCACCAGCAGAGAGGGAACTCAGGGGATGGGCTACGAGCAGTACTTC. Translation: CATSREGTQGMGYEQYF.

The chain links TRBV4-3 to TRBJ2-2; D unclear. This CDR3 has 14 amino acids. Per germline, CDR1 LGHNA and CDR2 YSLEER. Trimming shortened V by 0 bases and J by 5 bases, and 7 bases separated the two germline ends. The CDR3: CASSQDFGTGELFF. The CDR3 DNA reads as TGCGCCAGCAGCCAAGATTTCGGGACCGGGGAGCTGTTTTTT.

A few counts support this clone. The chain carries TRBV7-9 and TRBJ2-5; a weak D match, TRBD1 (5 bases). Trimming cost V 5 bases and J 4 bases, with 8 bases left between them. This CDR3 comprises 12 residues. CDR1 is SEHNR and CDR2 is FQNEAQ in the germline V gene (reference sequence). This CDR3 reads CASSQTGETQYF. The CDR3 DNA is TGTGCCAGCAGCCAAACAGGAGAGACCCAGTACTTC.

The gene calls are TRBV5-6 and TRBJ2-2; possibly TRBD1 for D (6 bases). The CDR3 sequence is 17 residues long. Per germline, CDR1 SGHDT and CDR2 YYEEEE. V lost 5 bases and J 5 bases, leaving 22 bases between the germline ends. The CDR3 DNA reads TGTGCCAGCAGTCGAACGACTGGGGGCGCGTTAACCGGGGAGCTGTTTTTT. Protein: CASSRTTGGALTGELFF.

The rearrangement links TRBV28 to TRBJ1-1; unclear D gene. Germline V gene lookup returns CDR1 MDHEN and CDR2 SYDVKM. Trimming stripped 2 bases from V and 0 bases from J, with 7 bases between. The CDR3 contains 14 residues. CDR3: CASSLRQMNTEAFF. CDR3 nucleotides: TGTGCCAGCAGTTTAAGGCAGATGAACACTGAAGCTTTCTTT.